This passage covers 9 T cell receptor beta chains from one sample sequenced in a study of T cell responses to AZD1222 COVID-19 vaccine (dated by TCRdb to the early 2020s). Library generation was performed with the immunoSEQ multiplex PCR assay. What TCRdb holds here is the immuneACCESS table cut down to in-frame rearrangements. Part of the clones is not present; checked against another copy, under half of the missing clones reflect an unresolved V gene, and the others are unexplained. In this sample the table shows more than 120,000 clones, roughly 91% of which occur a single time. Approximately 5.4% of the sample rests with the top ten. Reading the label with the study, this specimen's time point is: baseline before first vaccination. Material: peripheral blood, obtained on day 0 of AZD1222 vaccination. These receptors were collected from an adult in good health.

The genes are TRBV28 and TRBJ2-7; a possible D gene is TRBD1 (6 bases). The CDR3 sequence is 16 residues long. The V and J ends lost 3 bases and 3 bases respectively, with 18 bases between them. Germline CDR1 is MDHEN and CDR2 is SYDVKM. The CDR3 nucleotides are TGTGCCAGCAGTTTGGGGACAACATTCTCCGACTACGAGCAGTACTTC. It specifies CASSLGTTFSDYEQYF.

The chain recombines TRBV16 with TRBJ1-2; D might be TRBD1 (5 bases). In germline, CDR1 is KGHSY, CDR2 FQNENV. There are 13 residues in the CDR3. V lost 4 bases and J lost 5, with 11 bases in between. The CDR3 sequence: CASSRDGNYGYTF. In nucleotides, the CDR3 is TGTGCCAGCAGCCGGGACGGGAATTATGGCTACACCTTC.

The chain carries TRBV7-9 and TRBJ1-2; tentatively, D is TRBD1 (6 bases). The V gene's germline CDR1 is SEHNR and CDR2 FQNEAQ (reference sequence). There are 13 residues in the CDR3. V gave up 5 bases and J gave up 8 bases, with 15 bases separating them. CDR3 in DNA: TGTGCCAGCAGCCCCCCGGGGGCGCGGGGCTACACCTTC. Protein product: CASSPPGARGYTF.

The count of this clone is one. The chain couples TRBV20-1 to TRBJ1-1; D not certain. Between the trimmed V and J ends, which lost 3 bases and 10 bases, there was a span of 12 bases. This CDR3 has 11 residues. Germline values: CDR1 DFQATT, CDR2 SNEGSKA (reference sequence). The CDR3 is CSASNGLVAFF. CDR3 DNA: TGCAGTGCTAGCAACGGGTTGGTAGCTTTCTTT.

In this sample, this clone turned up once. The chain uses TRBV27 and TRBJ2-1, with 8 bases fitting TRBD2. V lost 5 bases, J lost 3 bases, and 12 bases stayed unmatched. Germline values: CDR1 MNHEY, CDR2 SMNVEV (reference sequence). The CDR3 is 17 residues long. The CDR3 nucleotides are TGTGCCAGCAGTCCGGGACTAGGGGGTCTCGGCTACAATGAGCAGTTCTTC. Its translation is CASSPGLGGLGYNEQFF.

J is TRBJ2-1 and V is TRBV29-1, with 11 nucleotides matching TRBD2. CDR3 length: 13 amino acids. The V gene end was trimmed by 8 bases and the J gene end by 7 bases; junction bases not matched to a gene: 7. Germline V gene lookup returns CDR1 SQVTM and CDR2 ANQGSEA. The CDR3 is CSTLAGVRNEQFF. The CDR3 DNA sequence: TGCAGCACACTAGCGGGAGTGAGGAATGAGCAGTTCTTC.

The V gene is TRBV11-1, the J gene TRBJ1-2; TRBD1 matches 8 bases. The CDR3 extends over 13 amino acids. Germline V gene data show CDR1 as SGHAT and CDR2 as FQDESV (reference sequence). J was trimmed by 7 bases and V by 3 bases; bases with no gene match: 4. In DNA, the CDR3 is TGTGCCAGCAGCTTCGCAGGGGGCACTGGCTACACCTTC. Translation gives CASSFAGGTGYTF.

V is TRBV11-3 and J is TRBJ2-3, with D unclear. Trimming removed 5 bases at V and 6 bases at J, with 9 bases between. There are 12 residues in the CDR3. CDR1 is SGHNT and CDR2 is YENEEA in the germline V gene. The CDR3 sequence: CASSAGGDTQYF. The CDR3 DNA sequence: TGTGCCAGCAGCGCCGGTGGGGATACGCAGTATTTT.

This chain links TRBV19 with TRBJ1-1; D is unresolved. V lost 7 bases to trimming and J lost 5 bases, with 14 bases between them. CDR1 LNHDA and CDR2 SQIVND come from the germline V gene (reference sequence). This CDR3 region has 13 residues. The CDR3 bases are TGTGCCAGTAAGTTGGGAGCGCGGACTGAAGCTTTCTTT. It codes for CASKLGARTEAFF.